A selection of T cell receptor beta chains follows, all from one sample in a study of T cell responses to AZD1222 COVID-19 vaccine. Sequenced by immunoSEQ multiplex PCR; TCRdb stores in-frame clones only, minus some. The table records some 120,000 clones, more than 80% of them present only once. Specimen: peripheral blood, collected on day 0 of AZD1222 vaccination. These receptors came from an adult in good health. CDR3s include the opening cysteine and the closing phenylalanine or tryptophan. D genes are given only for firm matches. Clone size is given for some rows only: seen once, a few or many times, or a class if the clone is expanded.

NA	TRBJ1-1	NA	TRBV5-6	CASSFHLRVAFSENTEAFF	TGTGCCAGCAGCTTCCATCTTAGGGTAGCCTTCTCGGAGAACACTGAAGCTTTCTTT
NA	TRBJ2-7	TRBD1	TRBV5-1	CASSSSQGAYEQYF	TGCGCCAGCAGCTCGTCACAGGGGGCCTACGAGCAGTACTTC
NA	TRBJ1-1	TRBD1	TRBV13	CASGTGENTEAFF	TGTGCCAGCGGGACAGGAGAGAACACTGAAGCTTTCTTT
NA	TRBJ2-1	TRBD2	TRBV7-3	CASSSGLAGSEQFF	TGTGCCAGCAGCTCAGGACTAGCGGGAAGCGAGCAGTTCTTC
NA	TRBJ2-1	NA	TRBV5-8	CASSLALTPVYNEQFF	TGTGCCAGCAGCTTGGCCCTCACCCCCGTGTACAATGAGCAGTTCTTC
NA	TRBJ2-1	NA	TRBV6-5	CASSIGLAKNNEQFF	TGTGCCAGCAGCATAGGGCTAGCGAAGAACAATGAGCAGTTCTTC
NA	TRBJ2-7	NA	TRBV4-2	CASSQTGTSYEQYF	TGTGCCAGCAGCCAAACAGGGACTTCCTACGAGCAGTACTTC
NA	TRBJ1-2	NA	TRBV12-3/TRBV12-4	CAVRWGSEGYTF	TGTGCCGTAAGATGGGGGTCTGAGGGCTACACCTTC
NA	TRBJ1-1	NA	TRBV12-3/TRBV12-4	CASSFKVNTEAFF	TGTGCCAGCAGTTTTAAGGTTAACACTGAAGCTTTCTTT
NA	TRBJ2-7	NA	TRBV7-9	CASSLGNREGYF	TGTGCCAGCAGCTTGGGAAACAGAGAGGGGTACTTC
NA	TRBJ1-1	NA	TRBV4-3	CASSQEVTRPEAFF	TGCGCCAGCAGCCAAGAAGTCACCCGACCTGAAGCTTTCTTT
NA	TRBJ2-2	NA	TRBV9	CASSVGGGAGELFF	TGTGCCAGCAGCGTAGGTGGAGGGGCTGGGGAGCTGTTTTTT
NA	TRBJ1-2	NA	TRBV5-6	CASSFNTGGRYGYTF	TGTGCCAGCAGCTTTAACACAGGAGGACGGTATGGCTACACCTTC
NA	TRBJ2-1	NA	TRBV5-1	CASSLETWQFF	TGCGCCAGCAGCTTGGAGACCTGGCAGTTCTTC
few	TRBJ2-3	TRBD2	TRBV3-1/TRBV3-2	CASSQDGLATDTQYF	TGTGCCAGCAGCCAAGACGGACTAGCGACAGATACGCAGTATTTT
NA	TRBJ2-7	NA	TRBV11-3	CASSPGRTMSQYF	TGTGCCAGCAGCCCGGGACGGACGATGTCGCAGTACTTC
few	TRBJ2-7	NA	TRBV19	CASSIGGVYEQYF	TGTGCCAGTAGTATTGGGGGAGTCTACGAGCAGTACTTC
NA	TRBJ2-7	NA	TRBV19	CASSRDRYYEQYF	TGTGCCAGTAGCCGGGACCGATACTACGAGCAGTACTTC
once	TRBJ2-7	NA	TRBV28	CASSLEGPGNSYEQYF	TGTGCCAGCAGTCTAGAGGGCCCGGGAAACTCCTACGAGCAGTACTTC
NA	TRBJ2-7	NA	TRBV25-1	CASSEYGETYEQYF	TGTGCCAGCAGTGAATATGGGGAAACCTACGAGCAGTACTTC
NA	TRBJ1-5	NA	TRBV18	CASSPIDGNQPQHF	TGTGCCAGCTCACCCATTGACGGCAATCAGCCCCAGCATTTT
NA	TRBJ2-3	TRBD1	TRBV10-1	CASSPTGGSTDTQYF	TGCGCCAGCAGTCCGACAGGGGGTTCAACAGATACGCAGTATTTT
NA	TRBJ2-5	TRBD1	TRBV29-1	CSVGGTADTQETQYF	TGCAGCGTGGGTGGGACAGCAGATACCCAAGAGACCCAGTACTTC
NA	TRBJ2-1	NA	TRBV6-2/TRBV6-3	CASSLRHNLYNEQFF	TGTGCCAGCAGTTTAAGGCACAACCTATACAATGAGCAGTTCTTC
NA	TRBJ2-3	NA	TRBV6-2/TRBV6-3	CASSYLPRADTQYF	TGTGCCAGCAGTTACCTGCCCCGGGCAGATACGCAGTATTTT